This T cell receptor delta chain came from a study of Vδ1+ human thymocytes (dated by TCRdb to between 2017 and 2018). Turning to the overall study: mRNA-level TRG and TRD CDR3 repertoires of highly purified Vdelta1+ thymocytes from young children were characterised as a data resource. The multiplex-based CDR3 amplicon strategy had previously been validated against 5'RACE-based CDR3 amplicon generation methods. The paper's findings and limits, for the study overall: The authors advised highly purified populations and single-cell validation, since unexpected Vdelta2 sequences could cause misinterpretation of bulk repertoire data. Roughly 22% of thymic TRD sequences were found to be Vdelta2 (and few were Vdelta3) despite high sort purity, in contrast to peripheral blood Vdelta1+ controls. No clustering by age or sex was observed, so analyses did not stratify donors by these variables. Numerous TRG clonotypes were shared among donors (up to roughly 6.9x10^3), while TRD repertoires were essentially private (a maximum of roughly 100 shared). Thymic TRG and TRD repertoires appeared highly polyclonal with Gaussian CDR3 length distributions, unlike oligoclonal peripheral blood repertoires.

Thymic samples were depleted of alphabeta T cells, then CD3+ TCRVdelta1+ TCRVdelta2- thymocytes were FACS-sorted. Sorted Vdelta1+ thymocyte purity ranged from roughly 98% to 99.6%. Thymic specimens came from 8 or 9 paediatric patients undergoing corrective cardiac surgery, aged from about 5 days to 16 months. The thymic tissue was dispersed, and mononuclear cells were isolated using a Histopaque-1077 density gradient. The staining antibodies were anti-TCRVdelta1 clone TS8.2, anti-TCRVdelta2 clone B6, anti-CD3 clone HIT3a and anti-TCRalphabeta clone IP26. RNA was extracted with the RNeasy mini kit and reverse transcribed using Superscript III. CDR3 amplicons were produced by multiplex PCR using pooled V-gene forward primers and a constant-region reverse primer with Illumina adaptor overhangs. After gel purification, the amplicons were indexed with Nextera index primers during 7 to 8 additional PCR cycles and then purified using AMPure XP beads. The libraries were sequenced on an Illumina MiSeq using paired-end 250 bp reads, dual indexing and an approximately 20% PhiX spike-in. In the authors' own workflow: Reads were quality checked with FastQC, and TRG read pairs were merged with ea-utils fastq-join. IMGT/HighV-QUEST was used to annotate the sequences, only productive sequences with an unambiguous V-gene assignment were kept, and clonotypes were defined as sequences sharing an identical CDR3 sequence. VDJtools 1.1.1, tcR 2.2.3, Treemap and vegan Shannon diversity in R 3.4.4 were used for downstream analysis. TCRdb called clones afresh from the public reads with CATT; identical DNA rows were later merged. It is TCRdb's table, rather than the study itself, that gives the V and J calls and clone size. This sample lists around 76,000 delta-chain clones; 30% to 40% were detected once. The ten largest clones take up 0.2% to 0.3% of the sample.

Unmatched junction bases come to 15, with V trimmed by 2 bases and J by 0 bases. CDR1 is given as TVYSNPD and CDR2 as GDNSRS, both from the germline V gene (reference sequence). The CDR3 measures 17 amino acids from cysteine to phenylalanine. The retained sequence is limited to the CDR3, 51 bases, with the frame set at the first base. The sample holds one count of this clone. This clone's antigen is unknown. The sample holds no much larger clone one base away, and base qualities are not on file. A single read constitutes weak evidence. The chain couples TRDV3 to TRDJ1; 7 bases in the middle match TRDD3. Sequenced material: Vdelta1+ gamma-delta thymocytes from the thymus. The cell subset or site label for this specimen denotes: FACS-sorted CD3+ TCRalphabeta- TCRVdelta1+ TCRVdelta2- thymocytes. The sequence came from a boy less than two years old who had congenital heart surgery. Here is the DNA: TGTGCCTTTCCTACGGAAAGGCTGGGGGGAGACACCGATAAACTCATCTTT. Its translation reads: CAFPTERLGGDTDKLIF.